This TCR beta chain was captured in a study of shared clonotypes between healthy human individuals. This CDR3 is built from 13 residues. In germline, CDR1 is SGHVS, CDR2 FNYEAQ. V was pared by 4 bases and J by 4 bases, with 9 bases between. Sequenced by immunoSEQ multiplex PCR; TCRdb stores in-frame clones only, minus some. Found here are more than 2,000,000 clones, over 85% of them singletons; the top ten hold around 0.4%. Study results and caveats: What naive subsets generally showed was a larger estimated richness than memory subsets showed. Sharing of clonotypes among donors was expected to vary with sequencing depth.

The study separated CD4+ cells into CD45RA+ naive and CD45RA-negative memory subsets. In regard to this clone: Its specificity is not known.

V usage is TRBV7-6 and J usage is TRBJ2-3, with D hard to call. The sample taken for sequencing was naive CD4+ T cells from PBMCs. Noted subset: CD45RA+ positively selected. The sequence was collected from a man between 18 and 29 years old in good health. Some clones in this sample may be carry-over from other donors' samples. CDR3 sequence (DNA): TGTGCCAGCAGCTCACGACCCGCAGATACGCAGTATTTT. Translation gives CASSSRPADTQYF.